The source of this T cell receptor beta chain is a study of T cells after yellow fever vaccination. Study-wide context: For low cell numbers, libraries were made with SMART-Seq v4 Ultra Low Input.

This CDR3 comprises 13 residues. Trimming removed 6 bases at V and 8 bases at J, with 16 bases between. Per germline, CDR1 LGHNA and CDR2 YNFKEQ. Template-switching 5'RACE yielded the TCR cDNA; a universal primer site and UMIs were added in the process. TCRdb analysed the 5' RACE reads with MiXCR anew, one entry per CDR3 protein. Of 350,000 to 450,000 distinct CDR3 sequences listed, over 15% are singletons. This material consisted of PBMCs, taken before the yellow fever booster vaccination. V gene TRBV4-2 combines with J gene TRBJ1-2; TRBD1 is a possible D gene (5 bases). The receptor comes from a man younger than 35 who received the YFV17D yellow fever vaccine. The CDR3, as DNA: TGTGCCAGCAGTGACCCCGTCGGGGGAGGCTACACCTTC. Protein product: CASSDPVGGGYTF.